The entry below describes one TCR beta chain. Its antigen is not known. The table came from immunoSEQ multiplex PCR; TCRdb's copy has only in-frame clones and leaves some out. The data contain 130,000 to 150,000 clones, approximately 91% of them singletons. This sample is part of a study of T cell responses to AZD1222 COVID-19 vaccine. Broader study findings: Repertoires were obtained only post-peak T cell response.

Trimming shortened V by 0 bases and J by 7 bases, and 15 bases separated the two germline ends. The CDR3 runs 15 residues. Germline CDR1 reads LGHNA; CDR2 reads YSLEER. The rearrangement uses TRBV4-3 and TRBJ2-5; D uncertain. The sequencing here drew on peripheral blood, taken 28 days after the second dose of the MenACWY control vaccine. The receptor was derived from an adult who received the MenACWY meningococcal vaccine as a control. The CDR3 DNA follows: TGCGCCAGCAGCCAAGATCCCGGCGAGGTCGGGACCCAGTACTTC. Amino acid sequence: CASSQDPGEVGTQYF.